This T cell receptor beta chain was recorded in a study of T cells in Graves' hyperthyroidism and ophthalmopathy. Graves' hyperthyroidism was deemed stable given no ophthalmopathy progression within 18 months. Germline V lookup: CDR1 MGHRA, CDR2 YSYEKL. V shed 1 base and J shed 6 bases, with 13 bases lying between them. The CDR3 has 14 residues. Amplification targeted TCR beta CDR3 regions from RNA transcripts. HTBI primers were used for first-round RT-PCR of the TCR CDR3. TCRdb fed the multiplex PCR reads into MiXCR, producing one record per CDR3 protein. Of hundreds of thousands of distinct CDR3 sequences in the sample, under 60% were seen once.

The chain uses TRBV4-1 and TRBJ2-7; no clear D gene. The sample consisted of peripheral blood or thyroid tissue (not recorded which). The TCR comes from a woman younger than 35 with Graves' hyperthyroidism. The CDR3 coding sequence is TGCGCCAGCAGCCAAGGCCCAGGATCCGGCGAGCAGTACTTC. The encoded protein is CASSQGPGSGEQYF.